This TCR beta chain originates from a study of regulatory T cells in long-lasting Graves disease. Germline CDR1 reads SGHDT; CDR2 reads YYEEEE. The CDR3 has 12 residues. V lost 5 bases and J lost 2, with 8 bases in between. This clonotype was recorded at least ten times. The antigen remains unidentified. The time point: newly diagnosed GD, antithyroid drugs for less than 3 months. Following extraction of RNA from PBMCs, that RNA was used to make the TCR library. By American Thyroid Association guidelines, Graves' disease was diagnosed in the cohort. The study's findings and limits: Sample size was small, which may have lowered accuracy. Persistent Graves' patients had lower TCR diversity than newly diagnosed ones. The study found TRBV28, TRBJ1-2 and TRBJ2-5 favored in persistent disease.

The TCR beta library used iRepertoire HTBI primers with Arm-PCR amplification of CDR3. Using its own MiXCR run on the multiplex PCR reads, TCRdb lists one record per CDR3 protein. This table has a few hundred thousand distinct CDR3 sequences, around 16% appearing once. Sample: peripheral blood mononuclear cells (PBMCs), taken at new diagnosis, from a patient treated with antithyroid drugs. The receptor was derived from a female donor with Graves disease. The V and J genes are TRBV5-6 and TRBJ2-7, with D maybe TRBD1 (6 bases). The CDR3 DNA is TGTGCCAGCAGTTGGGACACCTACGAGCAGTACTTC. Translated: CASSWDTYEQYF.